This T cell receptor (beta chain) originates from a study of cytomegalovirus exposure and HLA in healthy donors. This CDR3 has 13 amino acids. Germline V gene lookup returns CDR1 LGHNT and CDR2 FRNRAP. V lost 2 bases to trimming and J lost 1 base, with 4 bases between them. Primers included in the PCR were 60 Vbeta and 13 Jbeta primers. Repertoires were generated with immunoSEQ multiplex PCR, while TCRdb's copy carries only in-frame clones and drops some. The sample has 150,000 to 200,000 clones, almost 80% seen once. The chain joins TRBV12-5 to TRBJ2-3; D remains unclear. The material sequenced was PBMCs. The receptor comes from a man aged 18-30 years in good health and CMV-seropositive. CDR3 DNA sequence: TGTGCTAGTGGTTTGTCCGGCACAGATACGCAGTATTTT. Translating gives CASGLSGTDTQYF. Full variable domain (remainder filled in from reference TRBV12-5 and TRBJ2-3): DARVTQTPRHKVTEMGQEVTMRCQPILGHNTVFWYRQTMMQGLELLAYFRNRAPLDDSGMPKDRFSAEMPDATLATLKIQPSEPRDSAVYFCASGLSGTDTQYFGPGTRLTVL.